This T cell receptor (beta chain) is from a study of vaccination effects on CD4 cells after COVID-19. For the study at large: A density of about 2 million PBMC per well was used; these cells were cultured with 9.5 to 10 IU/ml IL-2 and 10 ug/ml peptides.

Researchers isolated CD4+ T cells once 9 to 11 days of culture had elapsed. The cohort was immunized with two doses of either the BNT162b2 or mRNA-1273 vaccine. Absence of prior SARS-CoV-2 infection characterized the vaccine recipients, who showed negative nucleocapsid antibodies. This CDR3 is built from 12 residues. Germline V gene sequence: CDR1 ENHRY, CDR2 SYGVKD. The V end lost 4 bases, the J end lost 11 bases, and 14 bases lay between the germline ends. Study-wide findings and caveats: Clonal contraction was marked in infection- and vaccine-induced clones late after vaccination.

The count of this clone is one. Its antigen remains unidentified. Using immunoSEQ multiplex PCR, the repertoire was profiled, and TCRdb retains in-frame clones only, with some absent. The sample lists approximately 37,000 clones, about 62% occurring once. The chain uses TRBV10-3 and TRBJ1-1; TRBD1 is a possible D gene (6 bases). This TCR was sampled from a human donor who received a COVID-19 vaccine. This specimen consisted of CD4+ T cells from PBMCs cultured without peptide, obtained after COVID-19 vaccination. In DNA, the CDR3 is TGTGCCATCAGTGGTGCCGGGACAAACGCTTTCTTT. The encoded protein is CAISGAGTNAFF.